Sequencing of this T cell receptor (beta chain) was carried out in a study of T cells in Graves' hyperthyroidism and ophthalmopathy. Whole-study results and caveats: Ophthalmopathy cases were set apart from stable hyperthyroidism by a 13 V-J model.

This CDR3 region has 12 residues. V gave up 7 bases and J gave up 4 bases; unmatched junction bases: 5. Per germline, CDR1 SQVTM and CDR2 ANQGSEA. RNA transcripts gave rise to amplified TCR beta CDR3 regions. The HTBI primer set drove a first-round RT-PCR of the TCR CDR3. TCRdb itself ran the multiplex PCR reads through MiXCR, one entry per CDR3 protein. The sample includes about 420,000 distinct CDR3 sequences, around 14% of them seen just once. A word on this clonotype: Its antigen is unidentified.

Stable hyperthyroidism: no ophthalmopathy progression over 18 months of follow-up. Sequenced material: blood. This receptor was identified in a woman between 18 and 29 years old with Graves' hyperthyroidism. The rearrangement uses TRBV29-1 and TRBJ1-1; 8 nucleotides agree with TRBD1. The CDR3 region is CSAGTGTTEAFF. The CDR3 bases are TGCAGCGCCGGGACAGGAACCACTGAAGCTTTCTTT.